This TCR beta chain was sequenced during a study of blood T cell repertoires in COVID-19. Study-wide background: T cells, B-cell-depleted T cells, or PBMCs provided the cDNA or gDNA that served as material.

The protocol was immunoSEQ multiplex PCR, while the TCRdb copy is restricted to in-frame clones and leaves out a portion. The repertoire holds about 100,000 clones, with roughly 85% as singletons. The CDR3 covers 15 residues. CDR1 and CDR2 (germline): SEHNR, FQNEAQ (reference sequence). V shed 1 base and J shed 6 bases, with 12 bases lying between them. The material sequenced was peripheral blood. The V and J genes are TRBV7-9 and TRBJ2-2; maybe TRBD1 (6 bases). This receptor was identified in a man between 65 and 85 years old with active or convalescent COVID-19. The CDR3 reads CASSLGQGRSGELFF. The CDR3 region has the DNA TGTGCCAGCAGCTTAGGGCAGGGGCGGTCCGGGGAGCTGTTTTTT. The full variable domain, its missing parts supplied by reference TRBV7-9 and TRBJ2-2, is DTGVSQNPRHKITKRGQNVTFRCDPISEHNRLYWYRQTLGQGPEFLTYFQNEAQLEKSRLLSDRFSAERPKGSFSTLEIQRTEQGDSAMYLCASSLGQGRSGELFFGEGSRLTVL.